This paragraph covers one T cell receptor beta chain sequence. The sample originates from a study of blood T cell repertoires in COVID-19. Study overall: The United States, Italy and Spain supplied acute and convalescent COVID-19 samples. T cells, B-cell-depleted T cells, or PBMCs provided the cDNA or gDNA that served as material.

Per the original data handling: Reference gene primer amplification in the assay estimated nucleated cell counts. Produced via immunoSEQ multiplex PCR; TCRdb's table is partial and in-frame only. That table is the source of V, J and clone size, and D and trimming were worked out from the DNA. The sample yields 75,000 to 100,000 clones, roughly 86% seen once. Germline V gene sequence: CDR1 MDHEN, CDR2 SYDVKM. V shed 8 bases, J shed 1 base, and the junction held 12 bases outside the gene matches. This CDR3 has 18 amino acids. Sequencing was performed on peripheral blood. The chain carries TRBV28 and TRBJ2-7; 15 bases align to TRBD2. The TCR sequence derives from a human donor with acute or convalescent COVID-19. The donor label of this sample is uncertain. DNA for the CDR3: TGTGCCAGCCCACCACGCGGACTAGCGGGGGGGCCTTCCTACGAGCAGTACTTC. Translated, it gives CASPPRGLAGGPSYEQYF.